This T cell receptor beta chain emerged from a study of blood T cell repertoires in COVID-19. V was cut by 8 bases and J by 2 bases, with 16 bases left in between. CDR3 length: 14 residues. Germline V gene lookup returns CDR1 SGHRS and CDR2 YFSETQ. TCRdb keeps only in-frame clones here, not all; method: immunoSEQ multiplex PCR. Of about 250,000 clones listed, around nine tenths are singletons. The V gene is TRBV5-1, the J gene TRBJ2-5; a possible D gene is TRBD1 (7 bases). The sequencing input was peripheral blood. This clonotype was obtained from a woman aged 60-75 years who had recovered from COVID-19. The CDR3 bases are TGCGCCAGTTCGGGCAGGGGGGCTCAAGAGACCCAGTACTTC. As protein: CASSGRGAQETQYF.